Each of the 14 T cell receptor beta chains below was sequenced from the same sample in a study of cytomegalovirus exposure and HLA in healthy donors. Method: immunoSEQ multiplex PCR; TCRdb's copy keeps in-frame clones and lacks some. The table includes 160,000 or so clones, about 88% detected once. Sequenced: PBMCs. All receptors derive from a young man in good health and CMV-seronegative.

The rearrangement joins TRBV28 to TRBJ2-7; 9 bases match TRBD1. The V gene's germline CDR1 is MDHEN and CDR2 SYDVKM. The CDR3 length is 13 residues. The trim removed 2 bases at V and 5 bases at J, leaving 1 base unmatched. The DNA for the CDR3 is TGTGCCAGCAGTTTAAGACAGGGGGACGAGCAGTACGTC. This encodes CASSLRQGDEQYV.

This chain connects TRBV7-6 to TRBJ2-3; the match to TRBD2 covers 8 bases. Germline V lookup: CDR1 SGHVS, CDR2 FNYEAQ. This CDR3 contains 16 residues. The J segment lost 2 bases and the V segment lost 3 bases, leaving 7 bases of the junction unmatched. CDR3 loop: CASSFRSGRLTDTQYF. DNA for the CDR3: TGTGCCAGCAGCTTTAGAAGCGGGAGACTCACAGATACGCAGTATTTT. The full variable domain, in which reference TRBV7-6 and TRBJ2-3 provide the parts outside the CDR3, is GAGVSQSPRYKVTKRGQDVALRCDPISGHVSLYWYRQALGQGPEFLTYFNYEAQQDKSGLPNDRFSAERPEGSISTLTIQRTEQRDSAMYRCASSFRSGRLTDTQYFGPGTRLTVL.

In its sample, this clone was seen once. This chain joins TRBV28 and TRBJ1-1, with 8 bases identical to TRBD1. The germline V gene encodes CDR1 MDHEN and CDR2 SYDVKM. V lost 5 bases and J lost 6; bases outside the gene matches: 8. The CDR3 has 14 amino acids. The CDR3 sequence: CASSPTGGRPEAFF. The CDR3 DNA reads as TGTGCCAGCAGTCCAACAGGGGGAAGGCCTGAAGCTTTCTTT.

The CDR3 protein is CASSLQGTYGYTF. The CDR3 DNA follows: TGTGCCAGCAGCCTACAGGGGACCTATGGCTACACCTTC. This chain connects TRBV2 to TRBJ1-2, with 7 bases lining up with TRBD1. Looked up from germline, CDR1 is SNHLY and CDR2 is FYNNEI. The CDR3 extends over 13 amino acids. V shed 6 bases and J 4 bases; nucleotides not matched to a gene: 5.

The V call is TRBV5-1, the J call TRBJ2-7; D is unclear. The V gene lost 7 bases and the J gene lost 1 base, with 24 bases spanning the gap. The length of the CDR3 is 17 residues. Looked up from germline, CDR1 is SGHRS and CDR2 is YFSETQ. The CDR3: CASAASIRQVDSYEQYV. CDR3 in DNA: TGCGCCAGCGCTGCGTCGATTAGGCAGGTTGATTCCTACGAGCAGTACGTC.

This rearrangement joins TRBV9 to TRBJ2-3, with 7 bases matching TRBD2. Germline V CDR1 and CDR2: SGDLS, YYNGEE. Germline trimming cut 2 bases from V and 7 bases from J; bases unmatched to any gene: 4. CDR3 length: 13 residues. This CDR3 is CASSVSGVHTQYF. The CDR3, as DNA: TGTGCCAGCAGCGTCAGCGGGGTACATACGCAGTATTTT.

The gene calls are TRBV11-2 and TRBJ2-2, with a possible D match to TRBD1 (6 bases). V dropped 5 bases and J dropped 2 bases, with 12 bases sitting between them. Germline V gene lookup returns CDR1 SGHAT and CDR2 FQNNGV. The CDR3 has 15 residues. This CDR3 is CASSIRQANTGELFF. DNA of the CDR3: TGTGCCAGCAGCATAAGACAGGCAAACACCGGGGAGCTGTTTTTT.

V usage is TRBV10-3 and J usage is TRBJ1-1; a weak D match, TRBD1 (5 bases). There are 11 residues in the CDR3. Germline loops: CDR1 ENHRY, CDR2 SYGVKD. V shed 10 bases and J shed 6 bases, with 12 bases lying between them. In nucleotides, the CDR3 is TGTGCCACCCGAGACAGTTCTGAAGCTTTCTTT. Protein sequence: CATRDSSEAFF.

The rearrangement joins TRBV19 to TRBJ2-1; the match to TRBD1 covers 7 bases. Germline trimming cut 6 bases from V and 8 bases from J; bases unmatched to any gene: 7. Germline CDR1 and CDR2: LNHDA and SQIVND (reference sequence). The CDR3 length is 13 residues. In DNA form, the CDR3 reads TGTGCCAGTAGGGGAACAGGGGCGGATGAGCAGTTCTTC. Its protein is CASRGTGADEQFF.

The V call is TRBV7-2, the J call TRBJ2-6; D perhaps matches TRBD2 (5 bases). Germline CDR1 and CDR2: SGHTA and FQGNSA. The CDR3 is made up of 16 amino acids. V lost 4 bases to trimming and J lost 0 bases, with 10 bases between them. Here the CDR3 reads CASSWSAGSGANVLTF. In nucleotides, the CDR3 is TGTGCCAGCAGCTGGAGCGCGGGCTCTGGGGCCAACGTCCTGACTTTC.

V and J are TRBV19 and TRBJ1-6; D is unresolved. The CDR3 extends over 15 amino acids. CDR1 and CDR2 from the germline V gene are LNHDA and SQIVND (reference sequence). V was clipped by 6 bases and J by 10 bases, with 19 bases between them. CDR3 amino acids: CASRTALEVTSPLHF. The CDR3 coding sequence is TGTGCCAGTAGGACCGCGCTGGAGGTCACCTCACCCCTCCACTTT.

CDR3 DNA sequence: TGTGCCAGTAGTACAGGACAATTCCCGGGCTACGAGCAGTACTTC. This gives the protein CASSTGQFPGYEQYF. The chain couples TRBV19 to TRBJ2-7; tentatively, D is TRBD1 (5 bases). Trimming cost V 4 bases and J 3 bases, with 16 bases left between them. In germline, CDR1 is LNHDA, CDR2 SQIVND (reference sequence). This CDR3 contains 15 residues.

J is TRBJ1-5 and V is TRBV6-1; D is perhaps TRBD1 (5 bases). The CDR3 extends over 14 amino acids. V was clipped by 11 bases and J by 3 bases, with 17 bases between them. Germline-derived CDR1 and CDR2 are MNHNS and SASEGT. The chain's CDR3 is CALKGAGSNQPQHF. The CDR3 DNA is TGTGCCCTAAAAGGGGCCGGATCCAATCAGCCCCAGCATTTT.

This chain joins TRBV11-2 and TRBJ2-2, with D possibly being TRBD1 (6 bases). With 6 bases removed from V and 5 bases from J, the gap between germline ends came to 16 bases. Germline values: CDR1 SGHAT, CDR2 FQNNGV. The CDR3 extends over 15 amino acids. This chain's CDR3 is CASRPEGVRTGELFF. CDR3 nucleotides: TGTGCCAGCAGACCTGAGGGGGTCAGGACCGGGGAGCTGTTTTTT.